The present TCR beta chain was sequenced within a study of PD-L1 blockade in urothelial cancer. Study-level background: Males with bladder-origin urothelial cancer made up about 85% of the roughly 30 patients. Analyzed time points were 3 weeks (second dose) and 6 weeks after therapy began. Counts from blood samples showed a median of about 140,000 T cells.

The protocol was immunoSEQ multiplex PCR, while the TCRdb copy is restricted to in-frame clones and leaves out a portion. This table has about 86,000 clones, approximately 81% appearing once. Time point here: pretreatment peripheral blood. Patient disease was locally advanced or metastatic urothelial carcinoma. This clone was counted once. This TCR was recovered from a man in his sixties with urothelial cancer. The sample was PBMCs, taken around atezolizumab (anti-PD-L1) treatment.

CDR3 sequence reads: CASSSGLAGATDTQYF. The CDR3 nucleotides are TGCGCCAGCAGCTCAGGACTAGCGGGAGCCACAGATACGCAGTATTTT. The chain recombines TRBV5-1 with TRBJ2-3; 13 positions match TRBD2. The trim removed 3 bases at V and 2 bases at J, leaving 3 bases unmatched. CDR1 is SGHRS and CDR2 is YFSETQ in the germline V gene. The CDR3 spans 16 residues.